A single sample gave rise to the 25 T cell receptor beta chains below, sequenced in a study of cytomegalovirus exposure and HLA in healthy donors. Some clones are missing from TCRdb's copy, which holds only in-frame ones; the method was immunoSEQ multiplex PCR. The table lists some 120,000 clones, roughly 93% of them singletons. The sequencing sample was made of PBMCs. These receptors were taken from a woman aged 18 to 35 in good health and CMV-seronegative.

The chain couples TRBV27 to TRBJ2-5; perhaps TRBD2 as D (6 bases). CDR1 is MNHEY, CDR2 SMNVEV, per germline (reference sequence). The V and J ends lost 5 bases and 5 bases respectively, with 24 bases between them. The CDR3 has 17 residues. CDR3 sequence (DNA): TGTGCCAGCAGTCCCCCCGCACTAGCCCGGGATATGGAGACCCAGTACTTC. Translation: CASSPPALARDMETQYF.

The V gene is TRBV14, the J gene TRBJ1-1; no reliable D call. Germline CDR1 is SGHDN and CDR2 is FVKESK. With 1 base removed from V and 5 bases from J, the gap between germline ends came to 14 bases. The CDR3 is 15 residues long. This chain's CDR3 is CASSQGAASLTEAFF. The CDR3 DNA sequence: TGTGCCAGCAGCCAAGGGGCAGCCAGCTTAACTGAAGCTTTCTTT.

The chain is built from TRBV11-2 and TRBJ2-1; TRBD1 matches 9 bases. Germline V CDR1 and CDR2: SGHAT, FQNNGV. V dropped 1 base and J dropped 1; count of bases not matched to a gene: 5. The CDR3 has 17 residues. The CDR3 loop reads CASSLAPGTGSYNEQFF. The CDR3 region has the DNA TGTGCCAGCAGCTTAGCGCCGGGGACAGGGTCCTACAATGAGCAGTTCTTC.

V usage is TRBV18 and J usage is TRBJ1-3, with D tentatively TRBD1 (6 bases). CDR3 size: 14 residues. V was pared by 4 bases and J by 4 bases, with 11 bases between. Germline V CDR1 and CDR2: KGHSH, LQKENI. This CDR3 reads CASSQGQAGNTIYF. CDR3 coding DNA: TGTGCCAGCTCACAGGGACAAGCAGGAAACACCATATATTTT.

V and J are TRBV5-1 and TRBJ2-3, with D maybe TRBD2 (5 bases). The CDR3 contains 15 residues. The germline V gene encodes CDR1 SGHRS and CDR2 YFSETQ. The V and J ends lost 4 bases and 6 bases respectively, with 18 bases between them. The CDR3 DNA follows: TGCGCCAGCAGCCCCAGGCTCGGGGTTGGGGATACGCAGTATTTT. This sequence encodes CASSPRLGVGDTQYF.

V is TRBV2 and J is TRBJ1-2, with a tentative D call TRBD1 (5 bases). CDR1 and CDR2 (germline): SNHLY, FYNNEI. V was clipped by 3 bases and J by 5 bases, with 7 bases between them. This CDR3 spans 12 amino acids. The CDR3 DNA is TGTGCCAGCAGTGAGGACAATTATGGCTACACCTTC. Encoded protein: CASSEDNYGYTF. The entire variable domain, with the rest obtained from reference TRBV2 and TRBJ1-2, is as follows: EPEVTQTPSHQVTQMGQEVILRCVPISNHLYFYWYRQILGQKVEFLVSFYNNEISEKSEIFDDQFSVERPDGSNFTLKIRSTKLEDSAMYFCASSEDNYGYTFGSGTRLTVV.

The CDR3: CASSLSTDREQYF. CDR3 sequence (DNA): TGTGCCAGCAGTTTATCTACAGACCGCGAGCAGTACTTC. The chain joins TRBV27 to TRBJ2-7; unclear D gene. V was pared by 0 bases and J by 6 bases, with 9 bases between. The CDR3 runs to 13 residues. The V gene's germline CDR1 is MNHEY and CDR2 SMNVEV (reference sequence).

The CDR3 region has the DNA TGTGCCAGTAGTATAGCCGGTGAGTCCTATGGCTACACCTTC. Translated, it gives CASSIAGESYGYTF. The chain combines TRBV19 with TRBJ1-2; D ambiguous. In germline, CDR1 is LNHDA, CDR2 SQIVND (reference sequence). CDR3 size: 14 residues. V lost 1 base to trimming and J lost 4 bases, with 10 bases between them.

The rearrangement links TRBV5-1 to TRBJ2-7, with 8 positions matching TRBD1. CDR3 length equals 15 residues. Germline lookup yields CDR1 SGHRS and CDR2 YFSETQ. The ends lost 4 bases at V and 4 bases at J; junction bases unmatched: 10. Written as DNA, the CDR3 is TGCGCCAGCAGCCAGCAGGGGGCTGCCGGGTACGAGCAGTACTTC. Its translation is CASSQQGAAGYEQYF.

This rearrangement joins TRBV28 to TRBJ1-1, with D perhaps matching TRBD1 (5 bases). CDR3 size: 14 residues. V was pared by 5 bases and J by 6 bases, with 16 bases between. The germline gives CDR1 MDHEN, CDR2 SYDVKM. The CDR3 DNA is TGTGCCAGCAGTCTGACCCAGGGAGGGCCTGAAGCTTTCTTT. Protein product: CASSLTQGGPEAFF. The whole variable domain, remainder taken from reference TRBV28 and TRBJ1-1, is DVKVTQSSRYLVKRTGEKVFLECVQDMDHENMFWYRQDPGLGLRLIYFSYDVKMKEKGDIPEGYSVSREKKERFSLILESASTNQTSMYLCASSLTQGGPEAFFGQGTRLTVV.

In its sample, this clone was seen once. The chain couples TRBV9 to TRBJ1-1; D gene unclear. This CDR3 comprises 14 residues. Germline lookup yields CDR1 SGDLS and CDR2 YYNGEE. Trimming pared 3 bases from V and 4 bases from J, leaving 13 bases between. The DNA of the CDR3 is TGTGCCAGCAGCGCCCGCTGGGAGGTCACTGAAGCTTTCTTT. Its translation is CASSARWEVTEAFF.

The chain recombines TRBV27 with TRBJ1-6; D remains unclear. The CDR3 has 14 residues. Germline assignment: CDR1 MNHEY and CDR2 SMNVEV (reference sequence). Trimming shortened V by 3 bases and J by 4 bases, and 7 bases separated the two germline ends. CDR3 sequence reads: CASSLVGYNSPLHF. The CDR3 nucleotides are TGTGCCAGCAGTTTGGTCGGTTATAATTCACCCCTCCACTTT.

The CDR3 DNA reads as TGTGCCTGGAGTCAAGGACAGGCGACAGATACGCAGTATTTT. It codes for CAWSQGQATDTQYF. This chain uses TRBV30 with TRBJ2-3; 7 positions match TRBD1. V lost 2 bases and J lost 3; bases outside the gene matches: 5. Germline lookup yields CDR1 GTSNPN and CDR2 SVGIG (reference sequence). CDR3 size: 14 residues.

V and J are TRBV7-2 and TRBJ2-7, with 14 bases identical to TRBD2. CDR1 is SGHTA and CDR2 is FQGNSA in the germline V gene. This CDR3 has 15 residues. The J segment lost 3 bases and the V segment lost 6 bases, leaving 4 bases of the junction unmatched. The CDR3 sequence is CASSWTSGGFYEQYF. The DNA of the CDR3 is TGTGCCAGCAGTTGGACTAGCGGGGGGTTCTACGAGCAGTACTTC.

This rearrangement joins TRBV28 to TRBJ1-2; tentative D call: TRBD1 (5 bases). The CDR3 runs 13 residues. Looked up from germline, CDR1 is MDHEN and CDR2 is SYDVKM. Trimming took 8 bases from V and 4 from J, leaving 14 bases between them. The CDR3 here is CASLGGGTYGYTF. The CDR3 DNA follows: TGTGCCAGCCTTGGGGGAGGGACCTATGGCTACACCTTC.

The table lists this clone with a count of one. The CDR3 DNA is TGTGCCAGTAGTATAGCTCTAGCGGCGGGCAGTGAGCAGTTCTTC. It encodes CASSIALAAGSEQFF. This chain links TRBV19 with TRBJ2-1; 7 nucleotides match TRBD2. From germline, CDR1 is LNHDA and CDR2 SQIVND (reference sequence). The CDR3 covers 15 residues. Losses at the gene ends were 1 base for V and 9 bases for J; bases not matched to a gene: 9.

The CDR3 bases are TGCGCCAGCAGTCTGACCGGGACACTACCCTACGAGCAGTACTTC. This translates into CASSLTGTLPYEQYF. The chain is built from TRBV5-1 and TRBJ2-7, with D perhaps matching TRBD1 (6 bases). Germline V gene data show CDR1 as SGHRS and CDR2 as YFSETQ. V lost 5 bases, J lost 2 bases, and 17 bases lay in between. This CDR3 region has 15 residues.

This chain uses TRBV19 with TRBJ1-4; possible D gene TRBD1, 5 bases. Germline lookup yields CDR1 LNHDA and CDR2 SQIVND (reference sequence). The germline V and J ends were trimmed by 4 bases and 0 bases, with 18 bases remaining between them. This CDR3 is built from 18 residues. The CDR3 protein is CASSTNPGQGSTNEKLFF. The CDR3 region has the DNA TGTGCCAGTAGTACCAACCCCGGTCAGGGATCAACTAATGAAAAACTGTTTTTT.

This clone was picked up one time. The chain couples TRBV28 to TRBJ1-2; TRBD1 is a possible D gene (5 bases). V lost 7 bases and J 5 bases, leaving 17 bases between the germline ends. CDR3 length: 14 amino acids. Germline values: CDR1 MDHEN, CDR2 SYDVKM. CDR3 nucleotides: TGTGCCAGCAACCCCCCCGGGACTCATTATGGCTACACCTTC. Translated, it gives CASNPPGTHYGYTF.

The CDR3 DNA reads as TGTGCCAGCGCCGAAAGGGGACAAGAGACCCAGTACTTC. Residues: CASAERGQETQYF. The chain has TRBV5-6 and TRBJ2-5; perhaps TRBD1 as D (5 bases). The CDR3 consists of 13 residues. CDR1 is SGHDT and CDR2 is YYEEEE in the germline V gene. V lost 7 bases to trimming and J lost 2 bases, with 12 bases between them.

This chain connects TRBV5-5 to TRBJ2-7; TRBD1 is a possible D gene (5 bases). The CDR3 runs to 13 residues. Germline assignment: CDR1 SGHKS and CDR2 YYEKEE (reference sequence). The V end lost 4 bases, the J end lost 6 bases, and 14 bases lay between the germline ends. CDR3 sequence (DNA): TGTGCCAGCAGCCTACCCGACAGTGGCGAGCAGTACTTC. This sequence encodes CASSLPDSGEQYF.

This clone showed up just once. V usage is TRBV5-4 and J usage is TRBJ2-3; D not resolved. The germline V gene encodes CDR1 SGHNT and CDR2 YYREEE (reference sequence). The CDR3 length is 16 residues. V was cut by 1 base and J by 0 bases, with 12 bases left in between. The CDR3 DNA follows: TGTGCCAGCAGCTTGAGCGCCTCCGCTAGCACAGATACGCAGTATTTT. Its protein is CASSLSASASTDTQYF.

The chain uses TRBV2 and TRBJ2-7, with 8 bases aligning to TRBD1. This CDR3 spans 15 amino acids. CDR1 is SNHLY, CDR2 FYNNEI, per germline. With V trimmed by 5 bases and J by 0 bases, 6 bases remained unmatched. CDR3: CASSPNRGDSYEQYF. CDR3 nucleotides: TGTGCCAGCAGTCCGAACAGGGGGGACTCCTACGAGCAGTACTTC.

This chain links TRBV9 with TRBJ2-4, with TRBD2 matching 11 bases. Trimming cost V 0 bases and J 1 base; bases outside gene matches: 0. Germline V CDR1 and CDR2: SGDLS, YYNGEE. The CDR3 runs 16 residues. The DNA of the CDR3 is TGTGCCAGCAGCGTAGCTAGCGGGGGGGCCAAAAACATTCAGTACTTC. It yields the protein CASSVASGGAKNIQYF.

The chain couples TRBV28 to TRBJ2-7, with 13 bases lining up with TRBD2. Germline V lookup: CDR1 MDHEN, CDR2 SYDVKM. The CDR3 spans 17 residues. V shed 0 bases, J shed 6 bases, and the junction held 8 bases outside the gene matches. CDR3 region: CASSLWALAGGLGEQYF. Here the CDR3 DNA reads TGTGCCAGCAGTTTATGGGCACTAGCGGGAGGGCTAGGCGAGCAGTACTTC.